These T cell receptor beta chains were read from a single sample in a study of shared clonotypes between healthy human individuals. Sequencing was performed with immunoSEQ multiplex PCR; in TCRdb, only in-frame clones are kept and a portion is missing. The sample shows 2 million to 2.5 million clones, roughly 91% of them seen only once. The sequenced material came from naive CD8+ T cells from PBMCs. Every receptor here comes from a man younger than 30 in good health. Some clones in this sample may be carry-over from other donors' samples. The CDR3 runs from the conserved cysteine through the conserved F or W. D genes are given only for firm matches. Clone size is given for some rows only: seen once, a few or many times, or a class if the clone is expanded.

j_call: TRBJ2-7
clone_size: .
d_call: TRBD2
v_call: TRBV4-3
cdr3_nt: TGCGCCAGCAGCCAAGATCCGGGGATACTCGGGGGGAGCCCCTACGAGCAGTACTTC
cdr3_aa: CASSQDPGILGGSPYEQYF

j_call: TRBJ1-5
clone_size: .
d_call: .
v_call: TRBV4-1
cdr3_nt: TGCGCCAGCAGCCCCAGGGTGGGGTCTCAGCCCCAGCATTTT
cdr3_aa: CASSPRVGSQPQHF

j_call: TRBJ2-4
clone_size: once
d_call: TRBD2
v_call: TRBV13
cdr3_nt: TGTGCCAGCAGCTTCAGCGGGAGAAACATTCAGTACTTC
cdr3_aa: CASSFSGRNIQYF

j_call: TRBJ2-3
clone_size: .
d_call: .
v_call: TRBV9
cdr3_nt: TGTGCCAGCAGCGTTTTTGGGGCGGGGCCAGATACGCAGTATTTT
cdr3_aa: CASSVFGAGPDTQYF

j_call: TRBJ2-3
clone_size: .
d_call: .
v_call: TRBV7-9
cdr3_nt: TGTGCCAGCAGCGGACTAACCTACGATACGCAGTATTTT
cdr3_aa: CASSGLTYDTQYF

j_call: TRBJ2-1
clone_size: .
d_call: TRBD1
v_call: TRBV4-1
cdr3_nt: TGCGCCAGCAGCCGTACAGGGGAAGGATTTAACTCCTACAATGAGCAGTTCTTC
cdr3_aa: CASSRTGEGFNSYNEQFF

j_call: TRBJ1-1
clone_size: .
d_call: .
v_call: TRBV18
cdr3_nt: TGTGCCAGCTCACCACCCACTTTGGTGAACACTGAAGCTTTCTTT
cdr3_aa: CASSPPTLVNTEAFF

j_call: TRBJ1-1
clone_size: .
d_call: .
v_call: TRBV19
cdr3_nt: TGTGCCAGTAGTATAGATGACCAATCTTCGAACACTGAAGCTTTCTTT
cdr3_aa: CASSIDDQSSNTEAFF

j_call: TRBJ2-7
clone_size: .
d_call: TRBD2
v_call: TRBV6-1
cdr3_nt: TGTGCCAGCAGAGGACTAGCGGGAGTAGAGCAGTACTTC
cdr3_aa: CASRGLAGVEQYF

j_call: TRBJ2-3
clone_size: .
d_call: .
v_call: TRBV28
cdr3_nt: TGTGCCAGCAGCCTATTTAGCGATCGCACAGATACGCAGTATTTT
cdr3_aa: CASSLFSDRTDTQYF

j_call: TRBJ2-3
clone_size: once
d_call: TRBD2
v_call: TRBV27
cdr3_nt: TGTGCCAGCAGTCCCCCTTCGGGGGGTAGCACAGATACGCAGTATTTT
cdr3_aa: CASSPPSGGSTDTQYF

j_call: TRBJ2-5
clone_size: .
d_call: .
v_call: TRBV7-9
cdr3_nt: TGTGCCAGCAGCTCTACGCGGGGCCCCAACCAAGAGACCCAGTACTTC
cdr3_aa: CASSSTRGPNQETQYF

j_call: TRBJ2-2
clone_size: .
d_call: TRBD1
v_call: TRBV27
cdr3_nt: TGTGCCAGCAGTTTAAGTACAGGGGCGAGCGGGGAGCTGTTTTTT
cdr3_aa: CASSLSTGASGELFF

j_call: TRBJ1-2
clone_size: .
d_call: TRBD1
v_call: TRBV9
cdr3_nt: TGTGCCAGCAGCGGGGTCCGACAGGGGACAAGATTCGGCTATGGCTACACCTTC
cdr3_aa: CASSGVRQGTRFGYGYTF

j_call: TRBJ2-5
clone_size: .
d_call: TRBD2
v_call: TRBV4-3
cdr3_nt: TGCGCCAGCAGCCATGGGACTAGCCAAGCAGAGACCCAGTACTTC
cdr3_aa: CASSHGTSQAETQYF

j_call: TRBJ2-7
clone_size: .
d_call: TRBD1
v_call: TRBV6-5
cdr3_nt: TGTGCCAGCCAGAGACAGGGTTCGAGCTACGAGCAGTACTTC
cdr3_aa: CASQRQGSSYEQYF

j_call: TRBJ2-7
clone_size: .
d_call: TRBD1
v_call: TRBV6-5
cdr3_nt: TGTGCCAGCAGTGCAGGGACAGGGGGCTACGAGCAGTACTTC
cdr3_aa: CASSAGTGGYEQYF

j_call: TRBJ1-5
clone_size: .
d_call: TRBD1
v_call: TRBV28
cdr3_nt: TGTGCCAGCACCTTAACCGGGACAGGGTTAGGGATAGTTAGCAATCAGCCCCAGCATTTT
cdr3_aa: CASTLTGTGLGIVSNQPQHF

j_call: TRBJ1-3
clone_size: .
d_call: TRBD1
v_call: TRBV5-8
cdr3_nt: TGTGCCAGCAGCTGGGATCAGGACAGGGCGCGTTATGGAAACACCATATATTTT
cdr3_aa: CASSWDQDRARYGNTIYF

j_call: TRBJ1-1
clone_size: .
d_call: .
v_call: TRBV10-3
cdr3_nt: TGTGCCATCAGTGAGTCCCTCCAGGTGGGCATAGAAGCTTTCTTT
cdr3_aa: CAISESLQVGIEAFF

j_call: TRBJ2-4
clone_size: .
d_call: .
v_call: TRBV5-6
cdr3_nt: TGTGCCAGCAGCTTCTTAGGGACAAAAAACATTCAGTACTTC
cdr3_aa: CASSFLGTKNIQYF

j_call: TRBJ2-2
clone_size: .
d_call: TRBD2
v_call: TRBV27
cdr3_nt: TGTGCCAGCAGTTTGGAACTAGCGGGAATTCGGGCCGGGGAGCTGTTTTTT
cdr3_aa: CASSLELAGIRAGELFF

j_call: TRBJ2-1
clone_size: .
d_call: TRBD1
v_call: TRBV6-1
cdr3_nt: TGTGCCAGCAGTGCACGAGACAGGGCGGACTACAATGAGCAGTTCTTC
cdr3_aa: CASSARDRADYNEQFF

j_call: TRBJ1-5
clone_size: once
d_call: .
v_call: TRBV5-4
cdr3_nt: TGTGCCAGCAGCCAAGATAGCAATCAGCCCCAGCATTTT
cdr3_aa: CASSQDSNQPQHF

j_call: TRBJ2-7
clone_size: .
d_call: .
v_call: TRBV14
cdr3_nt: TGTGCCAGCAGCCAATTTACAGGGAATCGGGAGCAGTACTTC
cdr3_aa: CASSQFTGNREQYF

j_call: TRBJ1-1
clone_size: .
d_call: .
v_call: TRBV5-4
cdr3_nt: TGTGCCAGCAGCTTGGCCGGCCCTTTGAACACTGAAGCTTTCTTT
cdr3_aa: CASSLAGPLNTEAFF